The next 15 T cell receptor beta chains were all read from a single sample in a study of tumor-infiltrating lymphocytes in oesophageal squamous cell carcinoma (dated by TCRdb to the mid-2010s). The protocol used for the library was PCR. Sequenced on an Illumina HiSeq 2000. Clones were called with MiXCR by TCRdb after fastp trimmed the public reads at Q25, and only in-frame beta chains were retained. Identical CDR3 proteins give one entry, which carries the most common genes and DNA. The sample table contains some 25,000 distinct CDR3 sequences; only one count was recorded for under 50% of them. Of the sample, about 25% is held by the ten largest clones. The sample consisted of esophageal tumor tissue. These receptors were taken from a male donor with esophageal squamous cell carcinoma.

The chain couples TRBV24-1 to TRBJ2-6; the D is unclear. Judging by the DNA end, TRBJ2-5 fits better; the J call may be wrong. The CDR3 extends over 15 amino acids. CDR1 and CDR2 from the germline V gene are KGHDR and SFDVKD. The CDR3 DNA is TGTGCCACCAGTGACCCCGCAGGCGGTTGGGAGACCCAGTACTTC. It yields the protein CATSDPAGGWETQYF.

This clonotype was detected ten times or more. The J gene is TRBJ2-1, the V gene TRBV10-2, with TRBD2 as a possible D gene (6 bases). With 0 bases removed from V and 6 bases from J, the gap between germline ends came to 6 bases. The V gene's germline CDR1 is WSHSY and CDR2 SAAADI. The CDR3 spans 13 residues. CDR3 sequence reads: CASSESGGNEQFF. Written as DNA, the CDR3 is TGCGCCAGCAGTGAGTCCGGGGGCAATGAGCAGTTCTTC.

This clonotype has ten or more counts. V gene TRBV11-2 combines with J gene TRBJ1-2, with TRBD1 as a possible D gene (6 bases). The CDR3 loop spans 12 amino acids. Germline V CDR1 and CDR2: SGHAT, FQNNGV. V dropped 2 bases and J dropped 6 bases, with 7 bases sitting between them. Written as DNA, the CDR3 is TGTGCCAGCAGCTTAAACAGGGATGGCTACACCTTC. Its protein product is CASSLNRDGYTF. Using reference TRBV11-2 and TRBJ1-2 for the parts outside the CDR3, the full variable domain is EAGVAQSPRYKIIEKRQSVAFWCNPISGHATLYWYQQILGQGPKLLIQFQNNGVVDDSQLPKDRFSAERLKGVDSTLKIQPAKLEDSAVYLCASSLNRDGYTFGSGTRLTVV.

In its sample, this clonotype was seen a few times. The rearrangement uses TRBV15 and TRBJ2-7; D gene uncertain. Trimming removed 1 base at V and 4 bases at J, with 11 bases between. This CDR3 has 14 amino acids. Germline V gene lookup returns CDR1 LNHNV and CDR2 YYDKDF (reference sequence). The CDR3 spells CATSRGRQEYEQYF. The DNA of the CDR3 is TGTGCCACCAGCAGAGGGCGGCAGGAGTACGAGCAGTACTTC.

In DNA form, the CDR3 reads TGTGCCAGCAGCTGGGGGGGACTAGCGGGGAATGAGCAGTTCTTC. It specifies CASSWGGLAGNEQFF. The gene calls are TRBV7-2 and TRBJ2-5, with 13 bases fitting TRBD2. The J call is in doubt because the DNA end fits TRBJ2-1 better. The germline gives CDR1 SGHTA, CDR2 FQGNSA. The CDR3 contains 15 residues.

In DNA form, the CDR3 reads TGTGCCAGCAGTGAACCGGGACAGGGGGGCGAGCAGTACTTC. Encoded protein: CASSEPGQGGEQYF. This chain connects TRBV6-1 to TRBJ2-7; 11 positions match TRBD1. The germline V gene has CDR1 MNHNS and CDR2 SASEGT. CDR3 length: 14 residues. After removal of 2 bases from V and 6 bases from J, the junction contained 3 bases not matched to a gene.

In DNA, the CDR3 is TGTGCCATCCACGAGCAATTGCAAGAGACCCAGTACTTC. This translates into CAIHEQLQETQYF. The chain uses TRBV10-3 and TRBJ2-1; D unclear. Judging by the DNA end, TRBJ2-5 fits better; the J call may be wrong. The V gene's germline CDR1 is ENHRY and CDR2 SYGVKD. This CDR3 contains 13 residues.

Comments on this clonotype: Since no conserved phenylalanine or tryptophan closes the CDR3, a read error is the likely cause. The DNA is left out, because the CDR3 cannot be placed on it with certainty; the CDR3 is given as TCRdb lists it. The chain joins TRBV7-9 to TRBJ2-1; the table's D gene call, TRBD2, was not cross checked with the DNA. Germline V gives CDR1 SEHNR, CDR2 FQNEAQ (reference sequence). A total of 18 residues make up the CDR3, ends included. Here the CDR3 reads CASSLAGGLGLSPLHFGN.

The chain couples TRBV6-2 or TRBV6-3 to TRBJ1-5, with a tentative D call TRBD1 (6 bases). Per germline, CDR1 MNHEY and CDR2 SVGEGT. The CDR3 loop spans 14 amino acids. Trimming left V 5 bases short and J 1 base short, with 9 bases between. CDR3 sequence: CASSTGLSNQPQHF. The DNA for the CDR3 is TGTGCCAGCAGTACAGGGTTGAGCAATCAGCCCCAGCATTTT.

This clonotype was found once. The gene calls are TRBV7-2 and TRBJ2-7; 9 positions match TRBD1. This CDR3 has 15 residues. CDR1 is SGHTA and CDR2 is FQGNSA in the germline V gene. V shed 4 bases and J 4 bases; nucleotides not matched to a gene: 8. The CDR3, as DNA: TGTGCCAGCAGCTCATCCGGGACAGGGACGTACGAGCAGTACTTC. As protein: CASSSSGTGTYEQYF.

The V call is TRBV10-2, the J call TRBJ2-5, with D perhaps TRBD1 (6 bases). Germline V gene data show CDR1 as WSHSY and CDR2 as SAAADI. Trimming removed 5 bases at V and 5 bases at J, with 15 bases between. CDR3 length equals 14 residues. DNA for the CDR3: TGCGCCAGCAGTCAACAGGGTGGGGACGAGACCCAGTACTTC. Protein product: CASSQQGGDETQYF.

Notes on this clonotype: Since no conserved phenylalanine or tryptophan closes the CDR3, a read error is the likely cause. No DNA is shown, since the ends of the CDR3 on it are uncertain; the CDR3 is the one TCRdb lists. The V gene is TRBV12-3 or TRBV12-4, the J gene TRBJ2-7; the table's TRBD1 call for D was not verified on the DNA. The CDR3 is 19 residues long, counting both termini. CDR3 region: CASSLARGELANYGYTFGS.

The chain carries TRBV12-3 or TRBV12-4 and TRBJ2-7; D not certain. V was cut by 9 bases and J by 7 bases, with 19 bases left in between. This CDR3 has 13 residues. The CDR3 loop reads CASGNVMGDEQYF. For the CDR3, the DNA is TGTGCCAGTGGGAACGTGATGGGCGATGAGCAGTACTTC.

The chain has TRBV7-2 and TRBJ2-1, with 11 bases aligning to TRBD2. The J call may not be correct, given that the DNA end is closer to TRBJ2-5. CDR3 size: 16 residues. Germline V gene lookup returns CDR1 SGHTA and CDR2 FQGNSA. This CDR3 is CASSIGGTSGQETQYF. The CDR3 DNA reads TGTGCCAGCAGCATCGGAGGGACTAGCGGACAAGAGACCCAGTACTTC.

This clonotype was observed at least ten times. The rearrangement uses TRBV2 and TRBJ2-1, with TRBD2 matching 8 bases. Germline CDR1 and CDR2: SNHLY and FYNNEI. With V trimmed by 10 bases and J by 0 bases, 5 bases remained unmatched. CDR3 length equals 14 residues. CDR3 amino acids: CAIPTSGSYNEQFF. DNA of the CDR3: TGTGCCATACCAACTAGCGGCTCCTACAATGAGCAGTTCTTC.